Listed here is a single T cell receptor beta chain. Its target is unknown. These data belong to a study of OX40 agonist ivuxolimab in advanced cancers. Study results and caveats: Some of the nonresponding patients also showed low levels of normalized T-cell clonal expansion. Partial responders treated at 0.1-3.0 mg/kg exhibited clonal expansion among the lowest measured.

The repertoire was sequenced with immunoSEQ multiplex PCR; TCRdb's copy has only in-frame clones and lacks some. This sample has 15,000 to 20,000 clones, with 50% to 75% found just once. Germline CDR1 is LNHDA and CDR2 is SQIVND (reference sequence). This CDR3 comprises 15 residues. The ends lost 7 bases at V and 3 bases at J; junction bases unmatched: 7. The material was CD4+ or CD8+ T cells sorted from blood, obtained in a trial of the OX40 agonist ivuxolimab. The receptor's source is an adult with an advanced solid tumor such as melanoma, head and neck, liver or kidney cancer. This chain links TRBV19 with TRBJ2-2; 8 bases are shared with TRBD1. CDR3 DNA: TGTGCCAGTATTTCAGGACAGGGATACACCGGGGAGCTGTTTTTT. It translates to CASISGQGYTGELFF.